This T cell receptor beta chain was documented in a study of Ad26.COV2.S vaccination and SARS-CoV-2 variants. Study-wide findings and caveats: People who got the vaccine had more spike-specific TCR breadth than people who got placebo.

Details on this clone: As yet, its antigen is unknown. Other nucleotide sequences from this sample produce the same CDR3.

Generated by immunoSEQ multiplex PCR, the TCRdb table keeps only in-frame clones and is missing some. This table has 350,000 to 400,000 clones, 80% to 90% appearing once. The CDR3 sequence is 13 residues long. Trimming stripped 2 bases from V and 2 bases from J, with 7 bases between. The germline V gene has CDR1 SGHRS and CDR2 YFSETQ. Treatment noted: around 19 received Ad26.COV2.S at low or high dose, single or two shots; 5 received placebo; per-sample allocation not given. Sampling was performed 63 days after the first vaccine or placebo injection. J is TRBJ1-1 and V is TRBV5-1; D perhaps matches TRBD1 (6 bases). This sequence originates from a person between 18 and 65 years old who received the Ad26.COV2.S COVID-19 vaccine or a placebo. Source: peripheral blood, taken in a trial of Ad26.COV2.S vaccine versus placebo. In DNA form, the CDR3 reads TGCGCCAGCAGCTTACAGGGCAACACTGAAGCTTTCTTT. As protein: CASSLQGNTEAFF.